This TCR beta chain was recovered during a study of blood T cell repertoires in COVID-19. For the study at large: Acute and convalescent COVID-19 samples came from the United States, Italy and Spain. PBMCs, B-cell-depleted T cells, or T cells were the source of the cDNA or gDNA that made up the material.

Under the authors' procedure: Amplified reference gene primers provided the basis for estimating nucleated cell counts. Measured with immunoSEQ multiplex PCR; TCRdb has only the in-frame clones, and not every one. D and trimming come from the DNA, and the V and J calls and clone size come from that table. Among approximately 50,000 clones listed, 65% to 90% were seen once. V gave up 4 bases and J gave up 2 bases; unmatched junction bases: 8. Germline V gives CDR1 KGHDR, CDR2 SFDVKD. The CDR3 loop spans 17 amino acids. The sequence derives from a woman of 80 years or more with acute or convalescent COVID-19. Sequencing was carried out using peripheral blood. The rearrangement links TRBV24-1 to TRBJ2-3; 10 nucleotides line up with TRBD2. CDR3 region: CATSDPTSGDSTDTQYF. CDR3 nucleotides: TGTGCCACCAGTGACCCTACTAGCGGGGATTCCACAGATACGCAGTATTTT.